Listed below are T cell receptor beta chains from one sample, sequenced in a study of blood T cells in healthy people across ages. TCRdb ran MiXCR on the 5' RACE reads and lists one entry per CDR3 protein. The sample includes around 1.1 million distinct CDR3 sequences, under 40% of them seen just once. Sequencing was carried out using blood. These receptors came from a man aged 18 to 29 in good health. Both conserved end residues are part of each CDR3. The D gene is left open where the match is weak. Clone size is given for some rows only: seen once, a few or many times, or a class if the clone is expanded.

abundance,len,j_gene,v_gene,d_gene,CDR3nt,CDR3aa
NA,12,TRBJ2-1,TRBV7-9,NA,TGTGCCAGCATCCTGCAGGGGTATGAGCAGTTCTTC,CASILQGYEQFF
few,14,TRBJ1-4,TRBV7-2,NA,TGTGCCAGCAGCTCCGGGTCCTCAAATGAAAAACTGTTTTTT,CASSSGSSNEKLFF
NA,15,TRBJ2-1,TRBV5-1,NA,TGCGCCAGCAGCTTGGAAGGAGGAGAGGTTAATGAGCAGTTCTTC,CASSLEGGEVNEQFF
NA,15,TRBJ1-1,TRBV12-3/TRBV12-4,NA,TGTGCCAGCAGTCAAGGGGTAAGGCAGGGCCATGAAGCTTTCTTT,CASSQGVRQGHEAFF
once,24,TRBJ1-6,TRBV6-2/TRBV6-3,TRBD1,TGTGCCAGCAGTCTTGACGAATGGACAGGGACCAGGGAAGTTGTCCCATTGTATAATTCACCCCTCCACTTT,CASSLDEWTGTREVVPLYNSPLHF
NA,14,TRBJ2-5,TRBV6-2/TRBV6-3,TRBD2,TGTGCCAGCAGACTCAATCTAGCGGAAGAGACCCAGTACTTC,CASRLNLAEETQYF
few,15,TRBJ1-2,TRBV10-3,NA,TGTGCCATCAGTGAGTCTATGATAAGAGGGTATGGCTACACCTTC,CAISESMIRGYGYTF
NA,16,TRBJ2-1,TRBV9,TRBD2,TGTGCCAGCAGCTCCCGAGTGACTAGCGGGATGAATGAGCAGTTCTTC,CASSSRVTSGMNEQFF
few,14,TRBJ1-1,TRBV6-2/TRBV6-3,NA,TGTGCCAGCAGTTACAGGGAGGCGAACACTGAAGCTTTCTTT,CASSYREANTEAFF
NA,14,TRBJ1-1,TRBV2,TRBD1,TGTGCCAGCAGCATTGGGACAGGGACCCCTGAAGCTTTCTTT,CASSIGTGTPEAFF
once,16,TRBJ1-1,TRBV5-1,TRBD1,TGCGCCAGCAAAAGCAGGGACAGGGTGATGAACACTGAAGCTTTCTTT,CASKSRDRVMNTEAFF
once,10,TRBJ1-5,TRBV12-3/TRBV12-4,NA,TGTGCCAGCAGCCGCCCGCCCCAGCATTTT,CASSRPPQHF
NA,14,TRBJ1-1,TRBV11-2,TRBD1,TGTGCCAGCAGCTTAGGGGAGACAGGGATGGAAGCTTTCTTT,CASSLGETGMEAFF
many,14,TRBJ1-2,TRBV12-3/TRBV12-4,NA,TGTGCCAGCACCCAACTGACAGCTAACTATGGCTACACCTTC,CASTQLTANYGYTF
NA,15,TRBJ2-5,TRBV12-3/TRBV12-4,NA,TGTGCCAGCAGAAATTTCGGACTTGCTACGGAGACCCAGTACTTC,CASRNFGLATETQYF
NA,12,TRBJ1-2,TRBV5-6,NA,TGTGCCAGCGGCAGCTTAACCTATGGCTACACCTTC,CASGSLTYGYTF
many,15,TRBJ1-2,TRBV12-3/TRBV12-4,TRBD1,TGTGCCAGCAGTCCAATGGACAGGGCTAACTATGGCTACACCTTC,CASSPMDRANYGYTF
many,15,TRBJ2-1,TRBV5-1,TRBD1,TGCGCCAGCAGCTCGGGGACAGCAGGCTACAATGAGCAGTTCTTC,CASSSGTAGYNEQFF
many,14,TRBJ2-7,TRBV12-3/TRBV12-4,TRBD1,TGTGCCAGCAGTCCCGGACAGGAGATCTACGAGCAGTACTTC,CASSPGQEIYEQYF
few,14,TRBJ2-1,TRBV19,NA,TGTGCCTCTAGGGGGAGGTTTTCCTACAATGAGCAGTTCTTC,CASRGRFSYNEQFF
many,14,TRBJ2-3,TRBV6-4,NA,TGTGCCAGCAGTGACTCCGGCGGTGCAGATACGCAGTATTTT,CASSDSGGADTQYF
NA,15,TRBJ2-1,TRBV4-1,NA,TGCGCCAGCAGCCAAGCGGGCCCGCCCTACAATGAGCAGTTCTTC,CASSQAGPPYNEQFF
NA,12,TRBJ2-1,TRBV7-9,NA,TGTGCCAGCAGCTTAGGGGCAGTTGAGCAGTTCTTC,CASSLGAVEQFF
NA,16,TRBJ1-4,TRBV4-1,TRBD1,TGCGCCAGCAGCCAAGACCGGGACAGACTTAATGAAAAACTGTTTTTT,CASSQDRDRLNEKLFF
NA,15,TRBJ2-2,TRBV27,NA,TGTGCCAGCAGTTTCTGGCAGGGCGGCACCGGGGAGCTGTTTTTT,CASSFWQGGTGELFF
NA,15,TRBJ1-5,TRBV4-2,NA,TGTGCCAGCGCCCCGACCCTATATTTAAATCAGCCCCAGCATTTT,CASAPTLYLNQPQHF